One sample yielded the 26 T cell receptor beta chains listed below, sequenced in a study of blood T cell repertoires in COVID-19. Repertoires were generated with immunoSEQ multiplex PCR, while TCRdb's copy carries only in-frame clones and drops some. Of around 140,000 clones in the sample, 81% are singletons; the top ten hold approximately 8%. The sample consisted of peripheral blood. All receptors derive from a human donor in a cohort sampled during active COVID-19.

This chain connects TRBV28 to TRBJ2-3, with 12 bases matching TRBD2. Germline CDR1 reads MDHEN; CDR2 reads SYDVKM. J gave up 2 bases and V 6 bases, and 15 bases lay outside the gene matches. The CDR3 is 19 amino acids. The CDR3 nucleotides read TGTGCCAGCAGCCCCTGGTCTAGCGGGAGGGCCGGGAACACAGATACGCAGTATTTT. Amino acid sequence: CASSPWSSGRAGNTDTQYF.

The chain employs TRBV6-5 and TRBJ1-1; no firm D call. V dropped 6 bases and J dropped 1 base, with 12 bases sitting between them. CDR1 is MNHEY and CDR2 is SVGAGI in the germline V gene. The CDR3 totals 14 residues. This chain's CDR3 is CASSPRRRNTEAFF. The DNA for the CDR3 is TGTGCCAGCAGCCCCCGGCGGAGGAACACTGAAGCTTTCTTT.

The chain employs TRBV10-1 and TRBJ2-1; TRBD2 matches at 10 bases. The trim removed 3 bases at V and 2 bases at J, leaving 10 bases unmatched. CDR1 is WNHNN and CDR2 is SYGVQD in the germline V gene (reference sequence). The CDR3 extends over 18 amino acids. This chain's CDR3 is CASSDPWTSGVPYNEQFF. In DNA, the CDR3 is TGCGCCAGCAGTGACCCGTGGACTAGCGGAGTCCCCTACAATGAGCAGTTCTTC.

In its sample, this clone was seen once. This CDR3 is CASSLNRGLGNTIYF. The CDR3 nucleotides read TGTGCCAGCAGTTTAAACAGGGGGCTTGGAAACACCATATATTTT. The chain is built from TRBV27 and TRBJ1-3; 9 bases align to TRBD1. The junction had 2 bases not matched to a gene; V was cut back by 2 bases and J by 3 bases. There are 15 residues in the CDR3. CDR1 and CDR2 (germline): MNHEY, SMNVEV (reference sequence).

The V gene is TRBV6-5, the J gene TRBJ1-2, with D perhaps TRBD1 (6 bases). The V and J ends lost 7 bases and 2 bases respectively, with 8 bases between them. This CDR3 has 12 amino acids. CDR1 is MNHEY, CDR2 SVGAGI, per germline. CDR3 in amino acids: CASTDRNYGYTF. For the CDR3, the DNA is TGTGCCAGCACCGACAGGAACTATGGCTACACCTTC.

The chain uses TRBV4-3 and TRBJ1-2, with no clear D. Per germline, CDR1 LGHNA and CDR2 YSLEER. V lost 0 bases to trimming and J lost 6 bases, with 8 bases between them. The CDR3 runs 13 residues. CDR3 amino acids: CASSQEGRDGYTF. The CDR3 nucleotides read TGCGCCAGCAGCCAAGAGGGGAGAGATGGCTACACCTTC.

This clone was recorded once. This chain uses TRBV3-1 (or the pseudogene TRBV3-2) with TRBJ1-5; weak D call: TRBD1 (5 bases). The CDR3 totals 16 residues. Germline CDR1 and CDR2: LGHDT and YNNKEL (reference sequence). V was pared by 1 base and J by 1 base, with 11 bases between. CDR3 region: CASSQAGWLSNQPQHF. The DNA of the CDR3 is TGTGCCAGCAGCCAAGCAGGGTGGCTAAGCAATCAGCCCCAGCATTTT.

This chain joins TRBV19 and TRBJ2-5, with TRBD2 matching over 12 bases. The CDR3 covers 14 residues. V lost 9 bases and J lost 5; bases outside the gene matches: 7. Germline CDR1 LNHDA, CDR2 SQIVND (reference sequence). CDR3 sequence reads: CASNRLAGEETQYF. In DNA, the CDR3 is TGTGCCAGCAACCGACTAGCGGGAGAGGAGACCCAGTACTTC.

The sample holds many counts of this clone. V usage is TRBV28 and J usage is TRBJ1-5, with D hard to call. Trimming cost V 6 bases and J 0 bases, with 12 bases left between them. Germline V CDR1 and CDR2: MDHEN, SYDVKM. CDR3 length: 15 amino acids. CDR3 nucleotides: TGTGCCAGCAGCCATCCCCCAGATAGCAATCAGCCCCAGCATTTT. It codes for CASSHPPDSNQPQHF.

This chain uses TRBV28 with TRBJ2-7, with D hard to call. Looked up from germline, CDR1 is MDHEN and CDR2 is SYDVKM. V was clipped by 2 bases and J by 4 bases, with 15 bases between them. This CDR3 spans 15 amino acids. The CDR3 loop reads CASSLVRVRPYEQYF. CDR3 in DNA: TGTGCCAGCAGTTTAGTTCGGGTCAGACCGTACGAGCAGTACTTC.

The chain carries TRBV6-2 or TRBV6-3 and TRBJ2-4, with D possibly matching TRBD2 (5 bases). Germline CDR1 and CDR2: MNHEY and SVGEGT. CDR3 length equals 15 residues. The V and J ends lost 5 bases and 7 bases respectively, with 18 bases between them. The CDR3 DNA is TGTGCCAGCAGTCCAGTTGCAGGAACGGGGAACATTCAGTACTTC. Encoded protein: CASSPVAGTGNIQYF.

The chain is built from TRBV19 and TRBJ2-5; possibly TRBD2 for D (7 bases). CDR3 length equals 15 residues. CDR1 is LNHDA, CDR2 SQIVND, per germline (reference sequence). V shed 7 bases and J shed 4 bases, with 19 bases lying between them. CDR3 sequence: CASTNTGGARETQYF. CDR3 nucleotides: TGTGCCAGTACCAATACTGGGGGGGCGCGAGAGACCCAGTACTTC.

The chain joins TRBV18 to TRBJ1-1, with 9 bases matching TRBD1. V shed 3 bases, J shed 7 bases, and the junction held 9 bases outside the gene matches. Germline CDR1 and CDR2: KGHSH and LQKENI. This CDR3 has 15 amino acids. The CDR3 region has the DNA TGTGCCAGCTCACCCCGGGACAGGGTGTATGATGAAGCTTTCTTT. Amino acids: CASSPRDRVYDEAFF.

This clone has a handful of counts. The rearrangement joins TRBV19 to TRBJ1-4; 7 positions match TRBD1. The CDR3 consists of 15 residues. Germline trimming cut 5 bases from V and 8 bases from J; bases unmatched to any gene: 11. The V gene's germline CDR1 is LNHDA and CDR2 SQIVND (reference sequence). The CDR3 bases are TGTGCCAGTAGTGCCTTAGGGGGCGCGGGGGAAAAACTGTTTTTT. Encoded protein: CASSALGGAGEKLFF.

The V call is TRBV7-9, the J call TRBJ1-5, with D perhaps TRBD1 (5 bases). The germline V gene encodes CDR1 SEHNR and CDR2 FQNEAQ (reference sequence). CDR3 size: 16 residues. Trimming took 5 bases from V and 0 from J, leaving 14 bases between them. In DNA form, the CDR3 reads TGTGCCAGCAGCCTCGGGGGGGGGAATAGCAATCAGCCCCAGCATTTT. Amino acid sequence: CASSLGGGNSNQPQHF.

V and J are TRBV27 and TRBJ2-7; the D gene is possibly TRBD2 (6 bases). V shed 6 bases and J shed 5 bases, with 17 bases lying between them. CDR3 length: 14 residues. Germline CDR1 is MNHEY and CDR2 is SMNVEV (reference sequence). The CDR3 loop reads CASRAGSGLNEQYF. CDR3 bases: TGTGCCAGCAGGGCGGGGTCAGGGCTGAACGAGCAGTACTTC.

The V and J genes are TRBV29-1 and TRBJ2-7, with 12 positions matching TRBD1. The CDR3 length is 12 residues. The germline V gene encodes CDR1 SQVTM and CDR2 ANQGSEA. J lost 5 bases, V lost 7 bases, and 3 bases had no gene match. This CDR3 is CSEGQGADEQYF. CDR3 nucleotides: TGCAGCGAGGGACAGGGGGCTGACGAGCAGTACTTC.

The V and J genes are TRBV28 and TRBJ2-7, with D tentatively TRBD1 (6 bases). V was cut by 6 bases and J by 3 bases, with 12 bases left in between. The CDR3 sequence is 13 residues long. Germline assignment: CDR1 MDHEN and CDR2 SYDVKM. CDR3 coding DNA: TGTGCCAGCAGCGACAGGTCAGGCTACGAGCAGTACTTC. Amino acids: CASSDRSGYEQYF.

This clone appeared a single time. The rearrangement links TRBV19 to TRBJ2-5; 8 bases map to TRBD2. V lost 3 bases, J lost 0 bases, and 9 bases stayed unmatched. The CDR3 has 17 amino acids. Germline CDR1 and CDR2: LNHDA and SQIVND (reference sequence). CDR3 coding DNA: TGTGCCAGTAGTATTAGGCGGGAGGCATCGTACCAAGAGACCCAGTACTTC. This translates into CASSIRREASYQETQYF. The full variable domain, in which reference TRBV19 and TRBJ2-5 provide the parts outside the CDR3, is DGGITQSPKYLFRKEGQNVTLSCEQNLNHDAMYWYRQDPGQGLRLIYYSQIVNDFQKGDIAEGYSVSREKKESFPLTVTSAQKNPTAFYLCASSIRREASYQETQYFGPGTRLLVL.

The chain combines TRBV15 with TRBJ2-5; TRBD2 aligns across 7 bases. From germline, CDR1 is LNHNV and CDR2 YYDKDF (reference sequence). V lost 0 bases, J lost 7 bases, and 5 bases stayed unmatched. The CDR3 length is 14 residues. The CDR3 protein is CATSREISGGTQYF. For the CDR3, the DNA is TGTGCCACCAGCAGAGAAATCTCGGGGGGGACCCAGTACTTC.

The chain recombines TRBV7-9 with TRBJ1-1, with D tentatively TRBD1 (6 bases). The CDR3 consists of 12 residues. CDR1 SEHNR and CDR2 FQNEAQ come from the germline V gene (reference sequence). V was clipped by 7 bases and J by 5 bases, with 11 bases between them. The CDR3 region is CASNSQGTEAFF. The CDR3 DNA follows: TGTGCCAGCAACTCCCAGGGGACTGAAGCTTTCTTT.

The CDR3 protein is CASSPRGARGETQYF. For the CDR3, the DNA is TGTGCCAGCAGCCCACGGGGGGCTAGGGGGGAGACCCAGTACTTC. J is TRBJ2-5 and V is TRBV7-9; a weak D match, TRBD2 (7 bases). The CDR3 contains 15 residues. V shed 5 bases and J shed 5 bases, with 18 bases lying between them. CDR1 and CDR2 from the germline V gene are SEHNR and FQNEAQ (reference sequence).

The chain carries TRBV3-1 (or the pseudogene TRBV3-2) and TRBJ2-7; TRBD1 matches at 11 bases. CDR3 size: 12 residues. Trimming took 8 bases from V and 7 from J; bases not matched to a gene: 4. The germline V gene encodes CDR1 LGHDT and CDR2 YNNKEL (reference sequence). The CDR3 DNA reads TGTGCCAGCGGGACAGGGGGACGGGAGCAGTACTTC. Protein: CASGTGGREQYF.

The rearrangement links TRBV20-1 to TRBJ1-2; TRBD1 aligns across 9 bases. The CDR3 contains 14 residues. Trimming took 3 bases from V and 4 from J; bases not matched to a gene: 6. Germline lookup yields CDR1 DFQATT and CDR2 SNEGSKA (reference sequence). CDR3 in DNA: TGCAGTGCTAGTGAGGGACAGGGAACCTATGGCTACACCTTC. Its protein is CSASEGQGTYGYTF.

This clone was seen a single time. The chain is built from TRBV10-1 and TRBJ2-6; TRBD1 matches at 7 bases. V was clipped by 5 bases and J by 1 base; unmatched bases: 11. The germline V gene encodes CDR1 WNHNN and CDR2 SYGVQD (reference sequence). There are 18 residues in the CDR3. CDR3 sequence (DNA): TGCGCCAGCAGTCACAGGGGCGCACGTAATTCTGGGGCCAACGTCCTGACTTTC. This translates into CASSHRGARNSGANVLTF.

This clone was detected a few times. The chain employs TRBV15 and TRBJ2-7; 9 positions match TRBD2. Germline CDR1 is LNHNV and CDR2 is YYDKDF (reference sequence). The V and J ends lost 5 bases and 6 bases, in that order; junction bases with no gene match: 14. The length of the CDR3 is 16 residues. CDR3 in amino acids: CATSSAGTSTGLEQYF. The CDR3 nucleotides are TGTGCCACCAGCTCGGCCGGGACTAGCACCGGTCTCGAGCAGTACTTC.